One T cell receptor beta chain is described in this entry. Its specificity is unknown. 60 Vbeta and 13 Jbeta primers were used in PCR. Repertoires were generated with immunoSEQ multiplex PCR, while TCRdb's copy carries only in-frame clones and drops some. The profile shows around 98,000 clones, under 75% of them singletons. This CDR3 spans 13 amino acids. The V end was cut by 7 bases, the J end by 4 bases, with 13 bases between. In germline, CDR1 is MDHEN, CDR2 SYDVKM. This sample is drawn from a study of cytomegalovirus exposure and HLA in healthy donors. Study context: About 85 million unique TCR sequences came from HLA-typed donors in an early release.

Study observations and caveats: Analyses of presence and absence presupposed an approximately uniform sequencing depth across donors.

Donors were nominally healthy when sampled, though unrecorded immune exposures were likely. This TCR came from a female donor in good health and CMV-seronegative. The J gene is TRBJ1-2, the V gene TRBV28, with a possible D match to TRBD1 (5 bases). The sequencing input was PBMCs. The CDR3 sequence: CASKAGGGYGYTF. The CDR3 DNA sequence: TGTGCCAGCAAGGCGGGGGGGGGCTATGGCTACACCTTC.